This TCR beta chain was captured in a study of T cell repertoires in cytomegalovirus infection. Across the study: Both a matching HLA type and CMV infection were indicated by public TCR beta signatures.

This clonotype was picked up many times. One end of the junction varies from germline; a read error may be responsible. TCRdb independently ran MiXCR on the reads; one entry per CDR3 protein. The table includes 110,000 to 150,000 distinct CDR3 sequences, 6.5% detected once. There are 13 residues in the CDR3. Germline V gene lookup returns CDR1 MDHEN and CDR2 SYDVKM. Sequenced material: PBMCs. The rearrangement links TRBV28 to TRBJ1-2; D might be TRBD1 (6 bases). The receptor's source is a human donor in good health (CMV status not recorded). Some clones in this sample may be carry-over from other donors' samples. The CDR3 region is CASTPLSGGRAAF. In DNA, the CDR3 is TGTGCCAGCACTCCCCTTAGCGGGGGGCGAGCTGCCTTC.